The clone carrying this T cell receptor (beta chain) has a handful of counts. CDR1 MNHNS and CDR2 SASEGT come from the germline V gene. CDR3 length: 17 amino acids. V lost 5 bases to trimming and J lost 0 bases, with 17 bases between them. TCRdb independently ran MiXCR on the RT-PCR reads; one entry per CDR3 protein. The table records 410,000 or so distinct CDR3 sequences, 16% of them present only once. This entry comes from a study of patients and donors after allogeneic stem cell transplantation. The TCR was taken from a human donor who was either an allogeneic HSCT recipient or a stem cell or donor lymphocyte infusion donor (not recorded which). It is not recorded whose cells these are; they may come from a transplant donor. The chain is built from TRBV6-1 and TRBJ1-5; TRBD1 might be the D (5 bases). Source material: blood, either unsorted or a sorted T cell fraction (not recorded which). CDR3 sequence reads: CASSPSSWGGSNQPQHF. DNA of the CDR3: TGTGCCAGCAGTCCATCATCCTGGGGCGGTAGCAATCAGCCCCAGCATTTT.